The 29 T cell receptor beta chains given below trace back to one sample, sequenced in a study of identical twins. TCRdb reanalysed the 5' RACE reads using MiXCR and keeps one entry per CDR3 protein. The table records roughly 250,000 distinct CDR3 sequences, roughly 7% of them present only once. This sample was also put to use in a study of yellow fever vaccine responses in identical twins.

The sequenced sample consisted of memory (CD45RO+) T cells sorted from blood. The receptors stem from a woman aged 18-35 years in good health.

The chain carries TRBV4-2 and TRBJ1-2; D gene unclear. The germline V gene has CDR1 LGHNA and CDR2 YNFKEQ. The CDR3 totals 14 residues. Between the trimmed V and J ends, which lost 0 bases and 5 bases, there was a span of 10 bases. The CDR3 coding sequence is TGTGCCAGCAGCCAAGATAGGCAGATGTATGGCTACACCTTC. Protein sequence: CASSQDRQMYGYTF.

This clonotype was picked up a small number of times. This sequence joins TRBV29-1 and TRBJ2-7, with 8 bases aligning to TRBD1. The V segment lost 7 bases and the J segment 8 bases; nucleotides outside the gene matches: 7. The CDR3 has 11 amino acids. Germline loops: CDR1 SQVTM, CDR2 ANQGSEA. CDR3: CSGEWDRKQYF. The CDR3 coding sequence is TGCAGCGGGGAATGGGACAGGAAGCAGTACTTC.

This clonotype was observed many times. V gene TRBV4-1 combines with J gene TRBJ2-3, with D possibly matching TRBD2 (6 bases). Germline V lookup: CDR1 MGHRA, CDR2 YSYEKL. V lost 5 bases to trimming and J lost 4 bases, with 10 bases between them. This CDR3 has 13 amino acids. The CDR3 is CASSLGTPDTQYF. For the CDR3, the DNA is TGCGCCAGCAGCTTAGGGACTCCAGATACGCAGTATTTT.

This clonotype was seen repeatedly, ten times or more. J is TRBJ1-2 and V is TRBV5-1; 7 bases map to TRBD1. CDR1 is SGHRS and CDR2 is YFSETQ in the germline V gene. This CDR3 is built from 12 residues. The J segment lost 5 bases and the V segment lost 3 bases, leaving 1 base of the junction unmatched. The CDR3 loop reads CASSWDSYGYTF. The CDR3 DNA follows: TGCGCCAGCAGCTGGGACAGTTATGGCTACACCTTC.

This clonotype was seen more than once but under ten times. This chain links TRBV6-1 with TRBJ1-2; perhaps TRBD1 as D (5 bases). This CDR3 is built from 13 residues. With 3 bases removed from V and 8 bases from J, the gap between germline ends came to 13 bases. The germline gives CDR1 MNHNS, CDR2 SASEGT. CDR3 DNA: TGTGCCAGCAGTGAGTCATCAGGGTTAGGCTACACCTTC. The encoded protein is CASSESSGLGYTF.

This clonotype was detected ten times or more. This chain links TRBV3-1 with TRBJ1-1; a weak D match, TRBD1 (5 bases). The length of the CDR3 is 15 residues. Trimming removed 7 bases from V and 1 base from J, with 16 bases in between. Germline V lookup: CDR1 LGHDT, CDR2 YNNKEL (reference sequence). The CDR3 reads CASTKGSRANTEAFF. The CDR3 DNA follows: TGTGCCAGCACCAAGGGGTCTAGGGCGAACACTGAAGCTTTCTTT.

By sample fraction, this clonotype is medium-sized. This chain links TRBV11-3 with TRBJ2-1; 8 bases fit TRBD2. Germline CDR1 SGHNT, CDR2 YENEEA. The CDR3 totals 18 residues. V shed 1 base and J 6 bases; nucleotides not matched to a gene: 14. The CDR3 DNA reads TGTGCCAGCAGCTTAGTCGGGCTAGCGGGCCGCCGGGCCAATGAGCAGTTCTTC. Its translation is CASSLVGLAGRRANEQFF.

This clonotype was counted a few times. The gene calls are TRBV20-1 and TRBJ2-1, with D possibly matching TRBD1 (6 bases). Germline CDR1 DFQATT, CDR2 SNEGSKA (reference sequence). The CDR3 runs 15 residues. V lost 5 bases to trimming and J lost 7 bases, with 21 bases between them. The CDR3 loop is CSAGPPKTGGNEQFF. The CDR3 coding sequence is TGCAGTGCTGGCCCCCCCAAGACAGGTGGGAATGAGCAGTTCTTC.

This clonotype came up a few times. The rearrangement joins TRBV4-1 to TRBJ1-6; D is ambiguous. The V end was cut by 0 bases, the J end by 8 bases, with 14 bases between. The CDR3 totals 16 residues. Germline V gene lookup returns CDR1 MGHRA and CDR2 YSYEKL. The CDR3 reads CASSQDEAATHSPLHF. In DNA form, the CDR3 reads TGCGCCAGCAGCCAAGATGAGGCAGCAACCCATTCACCCCTCCACTTT.

The chain couples TRBV10-1 to TRBJ2-3; no clear D. V was shortened by 4 bases and J by 5 bases, with 10 bases between the two germline ends. Germline V gene lookup returns CDR1 WNHNN and CDR2 SYGVQD (reference sequence). CDR3 length equals 13 residues. The CDR3 loop is CASSGPLQDTQYF. CDR3 sequence (DNA): TGCGCCAGCAGTGGGCCCCTACAAGATACGCAGTATTTT.

This clonotype was seen a few times. The V and J genes are TRBV10-3 and TRBJ1-1; TRBD1 matches at 7 bases. Trimming took 11 bases from V and 3 from J; bases not matched to a gene: 6. The CDR3 contains 12 residues. CDR1 and CDR2 (germline): ENHRY, SYGVKD. The CDR3 spells CALRDRDTEAFF. The CDR3 DNA is TGTGCCTTGCGGGACAGAGACACTGAAGCTTTCTTT.

This clonotype was recorded many times. The chain has TRBV7-6 and TRBJ2-2; 8 bases map to TRBD1. Trimming at V came to 5 bases and at J to 5 bases, leaving 7 bases not matched to a gene. CDR1 is SGHVS, CDR2 FNYEAQ, per germline. The CDR3 is 15 amino acids. CDR3 residues: CASSPRDRLTGELFF. DNA of the CDR3: TGTGCCAGCAGCCCCAGGGACAGGTTAACCGGGGAGCTGTTTTTT.

Many counts were recorded for this clonotype. This rearrangement joins TRBV12-3 or TRBV12-4 to TRBJ1-2; D may be TRBD1 (6 bases). V dropped 6 bases and J dropped 4 bases, with 12 bases sitting between them. CDR3 length: 13 amino acids. CDR3 coding DNA: TGTGCCAGCAGACAGGGAGCGGTCTATGGCTACACCTTC. Amino acids: CASRQGAVYGYTF.

This clonotype was seen a handful of times. The chain links TRBV2 to TRBJ2-7; 14 nucleotides match TRBD2. The J segment lost 6 bases and the V segment lost 6 bases, leaving 7 bases of the junction unmatched. CDR1 is SNHLY and CDR2 is FYNNEI in the germline V gene. The CDR3 covers 15 residues. As DNA, the CDR3 is TGTGCCAGCAGCGTGGGACTAGCGGGAGTGGTCGAGCAGTACTTC. This encodes CASSVGLAGVVEQYF.

This clonotype was recorded many times. The gene calls are TRBV24-1 and TRBJ1-1; D not certain. The V end lost 7 bases, the J end lost 0 bases, and 5 bases lay between the germline ends. This CDR3 has 12 residues. The germline V gene has CDR1 KGHDR and CDR2 SFDVKD. CDR3 amino acids: CATRAMNTEAFF. In nucleotides, the CDR3 is TGTGCCACCAGGGCAATGAACACTGAAGCTTTCTTT.

This chain uses TRBV6-4 with TRBJ1-2; D uncertain. CDR3 length equals 10 residues. The V and J ends lost 6 bases and 8 bases respectively, with 7 bases between them. Germline assignment: CDR1 MRHNA and CDR2 SNTAGT. The CDR3 spells CASREGGYTF. The CDR3 bases are TGTGCCAGCAGGGAAGGGGGCTACACCTTC.

This clonotype was counted at least ten times. The chain employs TRBV3-1 and TRBJ1-5, with a tentative D call TRBD1 (6 bases). V was clipped by 0 bases and J by 2 bases, with 8 bases between them. CDR3 length: 15 amino acids. CDR1 and CDR2 (germline): LGHDT, YNNKEL (reference sequence). In DNA, the CDR3 is TGTGCCAGCAGCCAAGACAGGGGAGGCAATCAGCCCCAGCATTTT. This sequence encodes CASSQDRGGNQPQHF. Drawing the rest from reference TRBV3-1 and TRBJ1-5, the complete variable domain is DTAVSQTPKYLVTQMGNDKSIKCEQNLGHDTMYWYKQDSKKFLKIMFSYNNKELIINETVPNRFSPKSPDKAHLNLHINSLELGDSAVYFCASSQDRGGNQPQHFGDGTRLSIL.

The chain couples TRBV7-6 to TRBJ2-5, with 7 bases fitting TRBD2. Unmatched junction bases numbered 6, after V lost 1 base and J lost 10 bases. This CDR3 spans 13 amino acids. CDR1 is SGHVS, CDR2 FNYEAQ, per germline. DNA for the CDR3: TGTGCCAGCAGCTTAGGAGTTGGACTAGTCCAGTACTTC. Translation: CASSLGVGLVQYF. The full variable domain, its missing parts supplied by reference TRBV7-6 and TRBJ2-5, is GAGVSQSPRYKVTKRGQDVALRCDPISGHVSLYWYRQALGQGPEFLTYFNYEAQQDKSGLPNDRFSAERPEGSISTLTIQRTEQRDSAMYRCASSLGVGLVQYFGPGTRLLVL.

This clonotype was detected many times. The chain links TRBV4-2 to TRBJ2-5; 13 nucleotides line up with TRBD2. Germline V gene sequence: CDR1 LGHNA, CDR2 YNFKEQ. This CDR3 has 19 residues. With V trimmed by 4 bases and J by 5 bases, 16 bases remained unmatched. CDR3 region: CASSPTSGRASYGVETQYF. DNA of the CDR3: TGTGCCAGCAGCCCAACTAGCGGGAGGGCCTCTTACGGGGTTGAGACCCAGTACTTC.

The sample holds many counts of this clonotype. The V and J genes are TRBV20-1 and TRBJ1-6; 7 bases match TRBD1. With V trimmed by 4 bases and J by 5 bases, 5 bases remained unmatched. The germline V gene encodes CDR1 DFQATT and CDR2 SNEGSKA (reference sequence). The CDR3 extends over 14 amino acids. CDR3 sequence (DNA): TGCAGTGCTACCGGGCAGGGGGATAATTCACCCCTCCACTTT. Translation: CSATGQGDNSPLHF.

Ten or more counts support this clonotype. The V call is TRBV6-1, the J call TRBJ1-5; D ambiguous. The V gene lost 3 bases and the J gene lost 3 bases, with 9 bases spanning the gap. The germline V gene encodes CDR1 MNHNS and CDR2 SASEGT. The CDR3 extends over 14 amino acids. CDR3 loop: CASSDRSPNQPQHF. Written as DNA, the CDR3 is TGTGCCAGCAGTGACAGATCCCCCAATCAGCCCCAGCATTTT.

This chain links TRBV14 with TRBJ2-7; maybe TRBD1 (6 bases). CDR3 length: 13 amino acids. CDR1 SGHDN and CDR2 FVKESK come from the germline V gene. V lost 1 base, J lost 6 bases, and 10 bases lay in between. CDR3 amino acids: CASSQAKGGEQYV. In DNA form, the CDR3 reads TGTGCCAGCAGCCAAGCGAAAGGGGGCGAGCAGTACGTC.

The CDR3 sequence: CAISGASGTYNEQFF. The CDR3 DNA reads as TGTGCCATCAGTGGCGCTAGCGGCACCTACAATGAGCAGTTCTTC. The chain employs TRBV10-3 and TRBJ2-1, with 7 bases matching TRBD2. This CDR3 is 15 amino acids long. V shed 4 bases and J 2 bases; nucleotides not matched to a gene: 5. Germline CDR1 ENHRY, CDR2 SYGVKD.

This clonotype has just a few counts. The V and J genes are TRBV19 and TRBJ2-3; TRBD2 matches at 7 bases. Germline values: CDR1 LNHDA, CDR2 SQIVND (reference sequence). This CDR3 comprises 16 residues. Trimming took 3 bases from V and 0 from J; bases not matched to a gene: 6. For the CDR3, the DNA is TGTGCCAGTAGTATGGGTAGCGGGTCTAGCACAGATACGCAGTATTTT. Translation gives CASSMGSGSSTDTQYF.

The table lists this clonotype with many counts. CDR3 loop: CASSEEGLAGVSTQYF. As DNA, the CDR3 is TGTGCCAGCAGTGAAGAGGGACTAGCGGGAGTTAGTACGCAGTATTTT. The chain combines TRBV6-1 with TRBJ2-3; 14 bases line up with TRBD2. Looked up from germline, CDR1 is MNHNS and CDR2 is SASEGT. V trimming: 1 base; J trimming: 8 bases; junction bases outside the gene matches: 5. The length of the CDR3 is 16 residues.

This clonotype was recorded a few times. CDR3 DNA: TGTGCCAGCAGCCTAGGACAGGCGGCCGGGGAGCTGTTTTTT. This encodes CASSLGQAAGELFF. The chain employs TRBV7-2 and TRBJ2-2, with 7 bases matching TRBD1. The CDR3 has 14 residues. The ends lost 5 bases at V and 6 bases at J; junction bases unmatched: 6. The germline CDR1 and CDR2 sequences are SGHTA and FQGNSA.

This clonotype was seen many times. The chain joins TRBV6-5 to TRBJ2-3; 8 bases line up with TRBD2. The V segment lost 0 bases and the J segment 6 bases; nucleotides outside the gene matches: 17. The CDR3 has 19 residues. Germline CDR1 reads MNHEY; CDR2 reads SVGAGI. CDR3 amino acids: CASSYSTIRGRPAGDTQYF. The CDR3 coding sequence is TGTGCCAGCAGTTACTCGACCATTCGCGGGAGGCCCGCGGGGGATACGCAGTATTTT.

V is TRBV18 and J is TRBJ2-1, with TRBD2 matching 9 bases. V gave up 5 bases and J gave up 9 bases; unmatched junction bases: 5. From germline, CDR1 is KGHSH and CDR2 LQKENI. The CDR3 is 13 residues long. CDR3 in amino acids: CASSTTTSGEQFF. CDR3 in DNA: TGTGCCAGCTCAACGACGACTAGCGGTGAGCAGTTCTTC.

This clonotype was seen many times. The genes are TRBV19 and TRBJ2-1; D gene unclear. The CDR3 is made up of 11 amino acids. The V end lost 6 bases, the J end lost 4 bases, and 4 bases lay between the germline ends. Looked up from germline, CDR1 is LNHDA and CDR2 is SQIVND (reference sequence). CDR3 sequence: CASRGYNEQFF. CDR3 DNA: TGTGCCAGTAGAGGATACAATGAGCAGTTCTTC. Using reference TRBV19 and TRBJ2-1 for the parts outside the CDR3, the full variable domain is DGGITQSPKYLFRKEGQNVTLSCEQNLNHDAMYWYRQDPGQGLRLIYYSQIVNDFQKGDIAEGYSVSREKKESFPLTVTSAQKNPTAFYLCASRGYNEQFFGPGTRLTVL.